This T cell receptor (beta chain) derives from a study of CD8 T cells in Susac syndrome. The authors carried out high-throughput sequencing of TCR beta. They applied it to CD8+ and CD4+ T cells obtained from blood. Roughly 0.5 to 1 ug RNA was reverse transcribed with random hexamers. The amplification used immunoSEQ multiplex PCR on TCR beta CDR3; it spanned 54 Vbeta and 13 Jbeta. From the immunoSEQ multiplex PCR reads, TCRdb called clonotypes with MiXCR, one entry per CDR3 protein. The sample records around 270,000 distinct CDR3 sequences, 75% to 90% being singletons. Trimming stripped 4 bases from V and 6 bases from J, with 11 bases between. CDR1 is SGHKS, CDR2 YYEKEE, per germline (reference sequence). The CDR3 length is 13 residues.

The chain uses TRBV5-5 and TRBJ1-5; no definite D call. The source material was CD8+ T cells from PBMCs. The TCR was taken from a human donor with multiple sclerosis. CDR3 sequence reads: CASSPWAGQPQHF. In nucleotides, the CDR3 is TGTGCCAGCAGCCCGTGGGCAGGTCAGCCCCAGCATTTT.